This TCR beta chain came from a study of T cells in localized non-small cell lung cancer. General study findings and limits: Uninvolved adjacent lung had more T cell clonality than any other tissue, topping tumor. Longer overall survival was linked to higher blood T cell density. Heterogeneity stays possible, as sequencing covered only one tumor region.

Measured with immunoSEQ multiplex PCR; TCRdb has only the in-frame clones, and not every one. The sample has 45,000 to 60,000 clones, roughly 80% seen once. The V gene lost 8 bases and the J gene lost 4 bases, with 20 bases spanning the gap. CDR1 and CDR2 (germline): MDHEN, SYDVKM. The CDR3 consists of 15 residues. With respect to this clone: Its antigen is undetermined.

The sample in question was PBMCs, obtained before any cancer treatment. The chain links TRBV28 to TRBJ1-2, with a weak D call TRBD1 (5 bases). This TCR came from a woman aged 40-69 years with stage II lung adenocarcinoma. The CDR3 loop reads CASGIVGRSLYGYTF. The CDR3 nucleotides read TGTGCCAGCGGGATCGTGGGGCGGAGCCTCTATGGCTACACCTTC.